This passage covers 2 T cell receptor beta chains from one sample sequenced in a study of cytomegalovirus exposure and HLA in healthy donors (TCRdb year 2017). The library was made by the immunoSEQ multiplex PCR assay. For the multiplex PCR, a mixture combining 60 forward primers for TCR Vbeta segments and 13 reverse primers for TCR Jbeta segments was used. Imported from immuneACCESS, the table was reduced by TCRdb to in-frame sequences with V and J called. These copies leave out some clones; in studies compared against another copy, an unresolved V gene accounts for under half, and the cause of the remainder is not known. In all, the sample holds about 190,000 clones, and around 79% of those were seen once. The ten biggest clones cover over 1.5% of the sample. The sample comprised PBMCs. These receptors came from a woman aged 18-29 years in good health and CMV-seronegative.

This clone was counted a few times. CDR3 amino acids: CASSGAGTSGGTDTQYF. For the CDR3, the DNA is TGCGCCAGCAGCGGGGCCGGGACTAGCGGGGGCACAGATACGCAGTATTTT. The chain joins TRBV5-1 to TRBJ2-3, with 13 bases that match TRBD2. Germline V gives CDR1 SGHRS, CDR2 YFSETQ. CDR3 length: 17 residues. V dropped 4 bases and J dropped 1; count of bases not matched to a gene: 6. Combining the CDR3 with reference TRBV5-1 and TRBJ2-3 gives the whole variable domain KAGVTQTPRYLIKTRGQQVTLSCSPISGHRSVSWYQQTPGQGLQFLFEYFSETQRNKGNFPGRFSGRQFSNSRSEMNVSTLELGDSALYLCASSGAGTSGGTDTQYFGPGTRLTVL.

This clone was picked up a small number of times. The same CDR3 can be traced to other DNA sequences in this sample. The chain couples TRBV9 to TRBJ1-1, with D perhaps TRBD1 (5 bases). Germline CDR1 and CDR2: SGDLS and YYNGEE. This CDR3 is 14 amino acids long. V lost 0 bases, J lost 7 bases, and 13 bases lay in between. CDR3 in amino acids: CASSVGGGAGEAFF. In nucleotides, the CDR3 is TGTGCCAGCAGCGTAGGGGGCGGGGCTGGTGAAGCTTTCTTT.